The 5 T cell receptor beta chains given below trace back to one sample, sequenced in a study of cytomegalovirus exposure and HLA in healthy donors. The PCR used 60 Vbeta and 13 Jbeta primers. The table came from immunoSEQ multiplex PCR; TCRdb's copy has only in-frame clones and leaves some out. The table lists about 140,000 clones, 82% of them singletons. The sequencing sample was made of PBMCs. Source of these receptors: a young man in good health and CMV-seropositive.

This chain links TRBV4-1 with TRBJ1-5; weak D call: TRBD1 (5 bases). V was shortened by 2 bases and J by 0 bases, with 8 bases between the two germline ends. The CDR3 extends over 15 amino acids. Germline lookup yields CDR1 MGHRA and CDR2 YSYEKL. CDR3 region: CASSQRQFSNQPQHF. In DNA form, the CDR3 reads TGCGCCAGCAGCCAAAGACAGTTTAGCAATCAGCCCCAGCATTTT.

This clone was counted only a few times. The genes are TRBV6-1 and TRBJ1-5; 11 bases agree with TRBD1. The V gene end was trimmed by 2 bases and the J gene end by 2 bases; junction bases not matched to a gene: 8. CDR1 MNHNS and CDR2 SASEGT come from the germline V gene. The CDR3 runs 18 residues. The CDR3 loop reads CASSEPDRGLRGNQPQHF. Written as DNA, the CDR3 is TGTGCCAGCAGTGAACCGGACAGGGGGCTTAGGGGCAATCAGCCCCAGCATTTT.

V gene TRBV9 combines with J gene TRBJ2-3; possibly TRBD2 for D (6 bases). The germline V gene has CDR1 SGDLS and CDR2 YYNGEE. The V gene lost 3 bases and the J gene lost 6 bases, with 8 bases spanning the gap. CDR3 length: 12 residues. The CDR3 region is CASSGGVDTQYF. The CDR3 nucleotides read TGTGCCAGCAGCGGGGGGGTGGATACGCAGTATTTT.

The chain links TRBV5-4 to TRBJ1-1; TRBD1 might be the D (6 bases). The CDR3 extends over 13 amino acids. CDR1 is SGHNT, CDR2 YYREEE, per germline (reference sequence). Trimming took off 5 bases at V and 6 bases at J, with 14 bases between the two ends. The CDR3 DNA sequence: TGTGCCAGCAGTAATAACTACAGGGCTGAAGCTTTCTTT. Protein sequence: CASSNNYRAEAFF.

This chain connects TRBV19 to TRBJ1-5, with TRBD1 identical over 7 bases. Trimming took 8 bases from V and 0 from J; bases not matched to a gene: 1. Germline V gene data show CDR1 as LNHDA and CDR2 as SQIVND (reference sequence). This CDR3 has 13 residues. CDR3 DNA: TGTGCCAGTGGGACAGTTAGCAATCAGCCCCAGCATTTT. Protein sequence: CASGTVSNQPQHF.